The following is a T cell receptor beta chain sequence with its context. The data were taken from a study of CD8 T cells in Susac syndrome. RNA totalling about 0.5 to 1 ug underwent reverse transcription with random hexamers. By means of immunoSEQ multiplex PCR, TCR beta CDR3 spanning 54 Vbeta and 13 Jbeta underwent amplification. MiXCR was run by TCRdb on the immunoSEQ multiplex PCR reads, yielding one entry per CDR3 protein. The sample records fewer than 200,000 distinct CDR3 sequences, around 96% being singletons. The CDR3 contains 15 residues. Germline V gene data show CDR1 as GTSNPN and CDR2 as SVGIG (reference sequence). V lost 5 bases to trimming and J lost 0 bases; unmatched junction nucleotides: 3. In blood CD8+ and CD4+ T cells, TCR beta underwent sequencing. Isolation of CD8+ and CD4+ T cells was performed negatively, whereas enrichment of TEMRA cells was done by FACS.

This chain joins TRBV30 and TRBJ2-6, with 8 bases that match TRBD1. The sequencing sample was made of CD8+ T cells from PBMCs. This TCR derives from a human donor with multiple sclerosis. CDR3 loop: CAWGQGLSGANVLTF. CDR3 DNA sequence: TGTGCCTGGGGACAGGGTCTCTCTGGGGCCAACGTCCTGACTTTC.